This TCR beta chain was identified during a study of blood T cell repertoires in COVID-19. The wider study: The study drew acute and convalescent COVID-19 samples from the United States, Italy and Spain. Nucleic acid was either cDNA or gDNA, and it came from T cells, B-cell-depleted T cells, or PBMCs.

Original data processing: Scientists estimated how many nucleated cells there were by amplifying reference gene primers. Sequenced by immunoSEQ multiplex PCR; TCRdb stores in-frame clones only, minus some. Clone size and the V and J calls come from that table; the DNA yielded D and trimming. The table records some 140,000 clones, over 75% of them present only once. Seattle participants joined during active infection and were tracked over time. The sequence derives from a man aged 60 to 75 with COVID-19, enrolled during active disease. Sequencing was done on a sample of peripheral blood.

CDR3 sequence reads: CASSGGLGLAGGETQYF. In DNA form, the CDR3 reads TGTGCCAGTAGTGGAGGCTTGGGGCTAGCGGGAGGAGAGACCCAGTACTTC. J is TRBJ2-5 and V is TRBV19, with 11 positions matching TRBD2. The V gene end was trimmed by 5 bases and the J gene end by 4 bases; junction bases not matched to a gene: 12. Germline lookup yields CDR1 LNHDA and CDR2 SQIVND (reference sequence). This CDR3 comprises 17 residues.